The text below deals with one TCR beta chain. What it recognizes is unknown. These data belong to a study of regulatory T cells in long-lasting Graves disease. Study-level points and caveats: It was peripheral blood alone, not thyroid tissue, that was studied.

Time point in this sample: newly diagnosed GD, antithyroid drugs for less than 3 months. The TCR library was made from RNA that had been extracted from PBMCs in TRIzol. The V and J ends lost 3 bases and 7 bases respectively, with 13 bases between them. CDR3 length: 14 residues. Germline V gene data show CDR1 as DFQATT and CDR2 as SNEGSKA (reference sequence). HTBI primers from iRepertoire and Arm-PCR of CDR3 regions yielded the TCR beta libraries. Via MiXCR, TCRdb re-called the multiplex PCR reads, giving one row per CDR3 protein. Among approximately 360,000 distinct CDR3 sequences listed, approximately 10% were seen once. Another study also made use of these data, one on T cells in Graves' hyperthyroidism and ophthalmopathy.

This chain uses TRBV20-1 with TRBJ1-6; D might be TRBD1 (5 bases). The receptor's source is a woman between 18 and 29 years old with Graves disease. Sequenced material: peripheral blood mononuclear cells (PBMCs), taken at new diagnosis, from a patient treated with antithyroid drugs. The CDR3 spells CSARGGRGNSPLHF. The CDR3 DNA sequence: TGCAGTGCTAGGGGGGGACGTGGCAATTCACCCCTCCACTTT.